Sequencing of this TCR beta chain was carried out in a study of OX40 agonist ivuxolimab in advanced cancers. Looking at the study overall: Ivuxolimab was an agonistic, fully human IgG2 monoclonal antibody directed against OX40 (CD134), a costimulatory receptor. Intravenous ivuxolimab was administered to patients every 2 weeks at six dose levels: 0.01, 0.1, 0.3, 1.5, 3 and 10 mg/kg. Of the 50 to 55 patients in dose escalation, approximately 20 had hepatocellular carcinoma, some 15 had melanoma, 9 had renal cell carcinoma and 9 had head and neck cancer. The dose-escalation cohort was about 86% male with a mean age of roughly 60 years, ranging from about 23 to 85. Prior anti-PD-1, anti-PD-L1 or anti-CTLA-4 therapy was permitted, and checkpoint inhibitors had been received by under 50% of dose-escalation patients. Partial responses occurred in three dose-escalation patients: two with cutaneous melanoma and one with hepatocellular carcinoma. Peripheral TCRbeta sequencing aimed to test whether ivuxolimab altered TCR sequence diversity and caused clonal T-cell expansion. The paper covers the monotherapy dose-escalation part of the phase I ivuxolimab trial, which included N ≈ 52 patients. Overall study outcomes, separate from this receptor: On average, CD8+ T cells showed more expanded clones than CD4+ T cells after ivuxolimab. Partial responders in the 0.1-3.0 mg/kg groups had among the lowest normalized peripheral clonal expansion, especially among CD8+ T cells. At doses of 0.1 to 3.0 mg/kg, clonal expansion of both CD4+ and CD8+ T cells in blood was seen between baseline and week 6. The antigen specificity of the clonally expanded peripheral T cells was not determined. Low levels of normalized T-cell clonal expansion were also seen in some patients who did not respond.

Patients with autoimmune disease history or receiving systemic immunosuppression were excluded from the trial. In every dose cohort, peripheral blood was drawn for TCR sequencing at baseline, cycle 4 day 1, and cycle 7 day 1. Samples came from an open-label, multicenter, first-in-human phase I dose-escalation trial of ivuxolimab. Adults with locally advanced or metastatic melanoma, renal cell carcinoma, hepatocellular carcinoma or head and neck squamous cell carcinoma were enrolled in the trial. Before TCR sequencing, CD4+ and CD8+ T cells were separately sorted from peripheral blood. For sequencing of the TCRbeta CDR3 region, genomic DNA was extracted from the sorted cells. The immunoSEQ Assay was used to sequence the TCRbeta CDR3 regions. The table was pulled from immuneACCESS by TCRdb, which kept in-frame rearrangements only. Such tables lose some clones; where checked, under half of the loss comes from unresolved V genes, and the rest has no known cause. The sample includes 100,000 to 110,000 clones, with more than 85% observed a single time. The ten largest make up about 0.49% of the sample.

As concerns this clone: Its antigen has not been determined. Base qualities are not provided; no much larger clone lies one nucleotide away.

The V and J ends are trimmed by 8 bases and 8 bases, leaving 12 bases between them. From the cysteine through the phenylalanine, the CDR3 covers 10 amino acids. Just the 30-base CDR3 DNA is kept, in frame starting at base 1. From a lookup of the germline V gene (reference sequence), CDR1 and CDR2 are GTSNPN and SVGIG. The rearrangement combines TRBV30 with TRBJ1-2, with the identity of the D gene unclear. The source was CD4+ or CD8+ T cells sorted from blood, collected in a trial of the OX40 agonist ivuxolimab. The receptor was derived from an adult with an advanced solid tumor such as melanoma, head and neck, liver or kidney cancer. The CDR3 region: CAGGRFGYTF. The sequenced DNA: TGTGCCGGAGGCCGGTTCGGCTACACCTTC.